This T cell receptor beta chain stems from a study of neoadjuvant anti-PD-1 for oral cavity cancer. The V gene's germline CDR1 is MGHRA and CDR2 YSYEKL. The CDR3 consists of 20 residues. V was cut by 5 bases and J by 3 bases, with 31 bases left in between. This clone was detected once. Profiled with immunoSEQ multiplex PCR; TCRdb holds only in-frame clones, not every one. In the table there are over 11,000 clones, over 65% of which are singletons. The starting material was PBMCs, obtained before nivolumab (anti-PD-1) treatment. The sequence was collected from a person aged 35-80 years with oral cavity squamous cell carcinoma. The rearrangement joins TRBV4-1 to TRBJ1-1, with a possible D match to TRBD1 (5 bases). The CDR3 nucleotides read TGCGCCAGCAGCTCGGGCCCCTGGGGGGGACGTAGGAAGGCGGACACTGAAGCTTTCTTT. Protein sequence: CASSSGPWGGRRKADTEAFF.